The subject of this entry is one TCR beta chain. The donors belonged to the approximately 120-subject validation cohort, separate from the approximately 700-subject first cohort. Germline values: CDR1 GTSNPN, CDR2 SVGIG (reference sequence). There are 13 residues in the CDR3. The V gene end was trimmed by 7 bases and the J gene end by 8 bases; junction bases not matched to a gene: 9. The method was immunoSEQ multiplex PCR; TCRdb's version includes in-frame clones alone and lacks a portion of them. The sample lists some 180,000 clones; 80% to 90% were seen once. The sample belongs to a study of cytomegalovirus exposure and HLA in healthy donors. Study details: A subsequent analysis reported that the 95 to 150 validation repertoires were produced on the same platform that had also been used for the roughly 710 first-cohort repertoires.

V gene TRBV30 combines with J gene TRBJ1-4; 8 bases are a match to TRBD1. This clonotype was obtained from a woman between 25 and 40 years old in good health and CMV-seronegative. Source material: PBMCs. The CDR3 DNA is TGTGCCTTGTGGGGCAGGGGGCGGGAAAAACTGTTTTTT. It is translated as CALWGRGREKLFF.